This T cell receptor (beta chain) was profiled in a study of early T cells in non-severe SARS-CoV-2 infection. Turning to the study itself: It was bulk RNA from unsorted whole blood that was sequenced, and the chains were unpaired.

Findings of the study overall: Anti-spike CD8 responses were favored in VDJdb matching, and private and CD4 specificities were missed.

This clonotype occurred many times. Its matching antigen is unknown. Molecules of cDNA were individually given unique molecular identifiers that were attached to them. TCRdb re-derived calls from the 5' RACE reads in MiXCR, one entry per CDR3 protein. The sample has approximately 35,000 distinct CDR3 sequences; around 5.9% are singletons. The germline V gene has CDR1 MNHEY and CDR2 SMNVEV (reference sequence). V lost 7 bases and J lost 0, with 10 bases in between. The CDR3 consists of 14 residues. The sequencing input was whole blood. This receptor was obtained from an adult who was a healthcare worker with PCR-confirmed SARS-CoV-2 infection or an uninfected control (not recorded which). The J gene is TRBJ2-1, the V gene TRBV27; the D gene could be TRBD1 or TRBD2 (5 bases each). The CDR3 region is CASMGENSYNEQFF. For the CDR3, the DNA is TGTGCCAGCATGGGGGAAAACTCCTACAATGAGCAGTTCTTC.